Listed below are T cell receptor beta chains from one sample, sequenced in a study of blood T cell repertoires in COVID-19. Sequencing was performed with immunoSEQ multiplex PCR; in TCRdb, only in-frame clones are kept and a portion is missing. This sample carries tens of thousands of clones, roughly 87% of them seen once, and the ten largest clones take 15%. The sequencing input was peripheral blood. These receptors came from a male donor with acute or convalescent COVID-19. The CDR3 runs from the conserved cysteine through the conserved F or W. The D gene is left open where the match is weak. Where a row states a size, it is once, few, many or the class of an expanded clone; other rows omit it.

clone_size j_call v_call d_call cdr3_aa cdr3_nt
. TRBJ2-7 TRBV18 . CASSTGNVDEQYF TGTGCCAGCTCCACCGGGAATGTGGACGAGCAGTACTTC
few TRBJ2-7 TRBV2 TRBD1 CASGDRGHEQYF TGTGCCAGCGGCGACAGGGGCCACGAGCAGTACTTC
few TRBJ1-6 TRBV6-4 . CASSDQGEGALHF TGTGCCAGCAGTGACCAAGGGGAGGGGGCCCTCCACTTT
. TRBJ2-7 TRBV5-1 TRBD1 CASSLDGQGQSEQYF TGCGCCAGCAGCTTGGATGGACAGGGGCAAAGCGAGCAGTACTTC
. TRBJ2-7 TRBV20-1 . CSASQNGGEQYF TGCAGTGCTAGTCAAAACGGGGGCGAGCAGTACTTC
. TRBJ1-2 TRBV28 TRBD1 CASSFRTGGVYGYTF TGTGCCAGCAGTTTCAGGACAGGGGGGGTCTATGGCTACACCTTC
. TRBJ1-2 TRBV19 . CASSILSLYGYTF TGTGCCAGTAGTATCTTATCCCTCTATGGCTACACCTTC
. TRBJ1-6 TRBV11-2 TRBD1 CASSYRDRGGNSPLHF TGTGCCAGCAGTTACCGGGACAGGGGGGGGAATTCACCCCTCCACTTT
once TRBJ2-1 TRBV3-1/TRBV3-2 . CASSQESLGPHNEQFF TGTGCCAGCAGCCAAGAGAGTTTGGGCCCGCACAATGAGCAGTTCTTC
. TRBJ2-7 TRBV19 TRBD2 CASSIGGGGKNEQYF TGTGCCAGTAGTATAGGAGGCGGGGGTAAAAACGAGCAGTACTTC
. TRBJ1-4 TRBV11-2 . CASSRQATTNEKLFF TGTGCCAGCAGTCGACAGGCTACAACTAATGAAAAACTGTTTTTT
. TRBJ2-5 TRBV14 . CASSQVSGQETQYF TGTGCCAGCAGCCAAGTATCAGGGCAAGAGACCCAGTACTTC
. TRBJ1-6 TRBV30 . CAWSSVRGNSPLHF TGTGCCTGGAGTAGCGTCAGAGGGAATTCACCCCTCCACTTT
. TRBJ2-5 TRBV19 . CASSISQGHQETQYF TGTGCCAGTAGTATATCCCAGGGGCACCAAGAGACCCAGTACTTC
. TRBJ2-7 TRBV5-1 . CASTTGILSYEQYF TGCGCCAGCACTACAGGGATTCTCTCCTACGAGCAGTACTTC
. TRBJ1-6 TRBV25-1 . CASSRGVGSPLHF TGTGCCAGCAGTCGGGGAGTAGGCTCACCCCTCCACTTT
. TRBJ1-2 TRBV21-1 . CASSTPGAEYGYTF TGTGCCAGCAGCACTCCAGGGGCGGAGTATGGCTACACCTTC
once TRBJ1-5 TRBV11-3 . CASTIRRGRNQPQHF TGTGCCAGCACCATCCGCAGGGGCCGCAATCAGCCCCAGCATTTT
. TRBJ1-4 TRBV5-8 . CASSFYRDKNEKLFF TGTGCCAGCAGCTTTTACCGGGACAAGAATGAAAAACTGTTTTTT
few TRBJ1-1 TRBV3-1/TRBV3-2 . CASTVGADGSIAFF TGTGCCAGCACCGTGGGGGCCGACGGCTCCATAGCTTTCTTT
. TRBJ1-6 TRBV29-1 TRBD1 CSARGQGSNSPLHF TGCAGCGCTAGAGGACAGGGGAGTAATTCACCCCTCCACTTT
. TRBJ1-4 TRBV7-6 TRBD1 CASSPLGQLNEKLFF TGTGCCAGCAGCCCACTGGGACAGCTTAATGAAAAACTGTTTTTT
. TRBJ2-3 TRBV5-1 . CASSTGNPGRDTQYF TGCGCCAGCAGTACTGGGAACCCGGGAAGAGATACGCAGTATTTT
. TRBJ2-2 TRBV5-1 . CASSLQEDGELFF TGCGCCAGCAGCTTGCAGGAGGACGGGGAGCTGTTTTTT
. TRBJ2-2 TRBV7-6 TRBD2 CASSTSGVNTGELFF TGTGCCAGCAGCACTAGCGGAGTGAACACCGGGGAGCTGTTTTTT
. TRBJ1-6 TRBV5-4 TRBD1 CASSKDRGNSPLHF TGTGCCAGCAGCAAGGACAGGGGCAATTCACCCCTCCACTTT
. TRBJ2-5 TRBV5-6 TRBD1 CASSLVRTGNVETQYF TGTGCCAGCAGCTTGGTTAGGACAGGGAACGTTGAGACCCAGTACTTC
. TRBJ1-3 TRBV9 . CASSSYRSLAGNTIYF TGTGCCAGCAGCTCTTACAGGAGTCTGGCTGGAAACACCATATATTTT
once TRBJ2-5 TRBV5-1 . CASSLGRGLQETQYF TGCGCCAGCAGCTTGGGACGGGGACTTCAAGAGACCCAGTACTTC
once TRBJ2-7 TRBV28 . CASSLDSDHEQYF TGTGCCAGCAGTTTAGACAGTGATCACGAGCAGTACTTC
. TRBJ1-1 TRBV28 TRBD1 CASSLQQGPEAFF TGTGCCAGCAGTTTACAACAGGGGCCTGAAGCTTTCTTT
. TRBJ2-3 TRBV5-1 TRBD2 CASSSSGGTDTQYF TGCGCCAGCAGCTCTAGCGGGGGGACAGATACGCAGTATTTT
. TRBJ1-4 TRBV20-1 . CSASRQQQEKLFF TGCAGTGCTAGTCGACAACAACAGGAAAAACTGTTTTTT
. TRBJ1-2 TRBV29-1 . CSVEGQVVGGYTF TGCAGCGTTGAAGGACAGGTAGTTGGTGGCTACACCTTC
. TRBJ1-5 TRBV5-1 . CASSLTAGSNQPQHF TGCGCCAGCAGCTTAACAGCTGGCAGCAATCAGCCCCAGCATTTT
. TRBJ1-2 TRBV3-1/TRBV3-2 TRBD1 CASSLGQGGRGGYTF TGTGCCAGCAGCCTAGGACAGGGGGGCAGGGGTGGCTACACCTTC
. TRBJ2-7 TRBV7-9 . CASSLGTGQRYEQYF TGTGCCAGCAGCCTGGGGACTGGCCAACGCTACGAGCAGTACTTC
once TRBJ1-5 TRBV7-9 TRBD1 CASSSDRDGQPQHF TGTGCCAGCAGCTCGGACAGGGATGGTCAGCCCCAGCATTTT
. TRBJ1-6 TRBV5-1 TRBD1 CASSADREGSPLHF TGCGCCAGCAGCGCCGACAGGGAAGGTTCACCCCTCCACTTT
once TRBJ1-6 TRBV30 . CAWSVPLRLSYNSPLHF TGTGCCTGGAGTGTTCCTCTCCGTCTCTCCTATAATTCACCCCTCCACTTT
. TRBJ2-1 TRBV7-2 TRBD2 CASSLERLAVRHEQFF TGTGCCAGCAGCTTAGAGCGCCTAGCGGTACGTCATGAGCAGTTCTTC
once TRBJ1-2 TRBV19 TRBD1 CASSTLTGGREGRGYTF TGTGCCAGTAGTACCCTGACAGGGGGTCGAGAAGGTCGAGGCTACACCTTC
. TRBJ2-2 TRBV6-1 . CVSTAVGNTGELFF TGTGTCTCAACAGCGGTCGGGAACACCGGGGAGCTGTTTTTT
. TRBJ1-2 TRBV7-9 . CASSLGQFYGYTF TGTGCCAGCAGCTTGGGCCAGTTCTATGGCTACACCTTC
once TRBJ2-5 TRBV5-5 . CASSIQETQYF TGTGCCAGCAGCATACAAGAGACCCAGTACTTC
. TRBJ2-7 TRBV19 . CASSIARGIYEQYF TGTGCCAGTAGTATTGCCAGGGGCATCTACGAGCAGTACTTC
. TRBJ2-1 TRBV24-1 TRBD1 CATSDFKTGPEQFF TGTGCCACCAGTGACTTCAAGACAGGGCCTGAGCAGTTCTTC
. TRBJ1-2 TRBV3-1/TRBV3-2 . CASSQADRKGGYTF TGTGCCAGCAGCCAGGCTGACAGGAAAGGAGGCTACACCTTC
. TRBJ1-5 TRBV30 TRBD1 CAWKTQGGPQHF TGTGCCTGGAAAACGCAGGGGGGGCCCCAGCATTTT
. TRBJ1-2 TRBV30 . CASKTGTNYGYTF TGTGCCTCGAAGACAGGAACTAACTATGGCTACACCTTC